These 22 T cell receptor beta chains were sequenced from one sample in a study of T cells in Graves' hyperthyroidism and ophthalmopathy. RNA transcripts yielded amplified TCR beta CDR3 regions. The study used the HTBI primer set for a first-round RT-PCR of the TCR CDR3. TCRdb redid the calling of the multiplex PCR reads with MiXCR, one entry per CDR3 protein. The table lists around 600,000 distinct CDR3 sequences, approximately 14% of them singletons, with less than 9% in the top ten. Sequenced sample: blood. Receptors originate from a woman aged 18-35 years with Graves' ophthalmopathy.

This clonotype was seen ten or more times. J is TRBJ1-2 and V is TRBV30; no reliable D call. Trimming removed 4 bases from V and 5 bases from J, with 11 bases in between. The germline V gene encodes CDR1 GTSNPN and CDR2 SVGIG (reference sequence). The CDR3 has 12 residues. CDR3 sequence: CAWTAASYGYTF. The CDR3 DNA reads TGTGCCTGGACTGCGGCCTCTTATGGCTACACCTTC.

The chain employs TRBV7-2 and TRBJ2-1; D might be TRBD1 or TRBD2, each matching 6 bases. CDR3 length: 16 residues. V lost 1 base and J 2 bases, leaving 12 bases between the germline ends. Germline values: CDR1 SGHTA, CDR2 FQGNSA. Written as DNA, the CDR3 is TGTGCCAGCAGCTTAGGTCGGGGGCCCACCTACAATGAGCAGTTCTTC. It codes for CASSLGRGPTYNEQFF. Looking up the rest from reference TRBV7-2 and TRBJ2-1 gives the full variable domain: GAGVSQSPSNKVTEKGKDVELRCDPISGHTALYWYRQSLGQGLEFLIYFQGNSAPDKSGLPSDRFSAERTGGSVSTLTIQRTQQEDSAVYLCASSLGRGPTYNEQFFGPGTRLTVL.

This clonotype was seen repeatedly, ten times or more. The chain has TRBV7-9 and TRBJ2-5; TRBD1 matches 8 bases. Germline V CDR1 and CDR2: SEHNR, FQNEAQ (reference sequence). The CDR3 has 16 residues. The trim removed 2 bases at V and 3 bases at J, leaving 8 bases unmatched. The CDR3 nucleotides are TGTGCCAGCAGCTTAACCCGGACAGGGACCAAAGAGACCCAGTACTTC. It encodes CASSLTRTGTKETQYF.

This chain connects TRBV29-1 to TRBJ2-3, with D possibly matching TRBD1 (7 bases). Deletions cut 7 bases from V and 1 base from J, with 18 bases between. The CDR3 runs 15 residues. CDR1 is SQVTM and CDR2 is ANQGSEA in the germline V gene. The CDR3 DNA follows: TGCAGCGCCCGGATAACAGGGGAGGGCACAGATACGCAGTATTTT. Protein: CSARITGEGTDTQYF.

This clonotype came up a few times. V and J are TRBV11-2 and TRBJ2-2; D gene ambiguous. CDR3 length equals 15 residues. Germline lookup yields CDR1 SGHAT and CDR2 FQNNGV. V was shortened by 2 bases and J by 0 bases, with 7 bases between the two germline ends. CDR3 sequence (DNA): TGTGCCAGCAGCTTAAGTACAGCGAACACCGGGGAGCTGTTTTTT. Residues: CASSLSTANTGELFF.

CDR3 in DNA: TGTGCCAGCATCCTCAGGGGTCGGTACTTGGGCAATCAGCCCCAGCATTTT. It specifies CASILRGRYLGNQPQHF. The chain combines TRBV27 with TRBJ1-5, with D tentatively TRBD1 (6 bases). From germline, CDR1 is MNHEY and CDR2 SMNVEV (reference sequence). This CDR3 region has 17 residues. Trimming left V 7 bases short and J 2 bases short, with 21 bases between.

V is TRBV19 and J is TRBJ2-1; 7 nucleotides match TRBD1. Germline V lookup: CDR1 LNHDA, CDR2 SQIVND (reference sequence). Unmatched junction bases numbered 6, after V lost 2 bases and J lost 2 bases. The CDR3 length is 16 residues. In DNA form, the CDR3 reads TGTGCCAGTAGTATAATTCGGCAGGGGGCCTACAATGAGCAGTTCTTC. It yields the protein CASSIIRQGAYNEQFF.

This clonotype has at least ten counts. This rearrangement joins TRBV6-1 to TRBJ1-6; D unresolved. Germline V gene lookup returns CDR1 MNHNS and CDR2 SASEGT. The V and J ends lost 5 bases and 8 bases respectively, with 16 bases between them. The CDR3 runs 15 residues. In DNA form, the CDR3 reads TGTGCCAGCAGTAATCCAGGAGGAGGGTATTCACCCCTCCACTTT. Residues: CASSNPGGGYSPLHF.

This clonotype was found many times. J is TRBJ2-1 and V is TRBV12-3 or TRBV12-4; D perhaps matches TRBD2 (5 bases). V was shortened by 6 bases and J by 4 bases, with 7 bases between the two germline ends. The CDR3 consists of 12 residues. The CDR3 loop reads CASSPGYNEQFF. The CDR3 DNA reads TGTGCCAGCAGCCCGGGGTACAATGAGCAGTTCTTC.

This rearrangement joins TRBV6-5 to TRBJ1-2; D gene unclear. The CDR3 runs 15 residues. V was cut by 2 bases and J by 3 bases, with 13 bases left in between. Looked up from germline, CDR1 is MNHEY and CDR2 is SVGAGI. CDR3: CASSYSRPKDYGYTF. CDR3 DNA sequence: TGTGCCAGCAGTTACAGCCGGCCTAAGGACTATGGCTACACCTTC.

The V call is TRBV5-1, the J call TRBJ2-5, with TRBD2 matching over 11 bases. Germline V CDR1 and CDR2: SGHRS, YFSETQ. The junction had 11 bases not matched to a gene; V was cut back by 1 base and J by 3 bases. CDR3 length: 18 residues. Written as DNA, the CDR3 is TGCGCCAGCAGCTTGCGGGGGATTAGCGGGAGGGCCGAAGAGACCCAGTACTTC. Protein: CASSLRGISGRAEETQYF. Filled out from reference TRBV5-1 and TRBJ2-5, the complete variable domain reads KAGVTQTPRYLIKTRGQQVTLSCSPISGHRSVSWYQQTPGQGLQFLFEYFSETQRNKGNFPGRFSGRQFSNSRSEMNVSTLELGDSALYLCASSLRGISGRAEETQYFGPGTRLLVL.

This clonotype showed up just a few times. Here the CDR3 reads CASSQAGTSGLRSYNEQFF. DNA for the CDR3: TGCGCCAGCAGCCAAGCCGGGACTAGCGGGCTACGCTCCTACAATGAGCAGTTCTTC. V and J are TRBV5-1 and TRBJ2-1; 12 bases map to TRBD2. Germline CDR1 and CDR2: SGHRS and YFSETQ. The CDR3 sequence is 19 residues long. V lost 4 bases and J lost 0; bases outside the gene matches: 11.

This clonotype was seen many times. This chain joins TRBV3-1 and TRBJ1-2, with D unclear. Trimming cost V 0 bases and J 7 bases, with 6 bases left between them. This CDR3 is built from 12 residues. CDR1 and CDR2 (germline): LGHDT, YNNKEL (reference sequence). DNA for the CDR3: TGTGCCAGCAGCCAAGATCTCGCTGGCTACACCTTC. This translates into CASSQDLAGYTF. The full variable domain, its missing parts supplied by reference TRBV3-1 and TRBJ1-2, is DTAVSQTPKYLVTQMGNDKSIKCEQNLGHDTMYWYKQDSKKFLKIMFSYNNKELIINETVPNRFSPKSPDKAHLNLHINSLELGDSAVYFCASSQDLAGYTFGSGTRLTVV.

Here the CDR3 DNA reads TGTGCCAGCAGCCAAGAGGGGTGGGACACGACCTACGAGCAGTACTTC. This gives the protein CASSQEGWDTTYEQYF. The chain has TRBV14 and TRBJ2-7; a possible D gene is TRBD1 (6 bases). Trimming shortened V by 0 bases and J by 2 bases, and 14 bases separated the two germline ends. The CDR3 covers 16 residues. Germline V lookup: CDR1 SGHDN, CDR2 FVKESK.

The gene calls are TRBV24-1 and TRBJ2-1; 12 nucleotides align to TRBD1. J gave up 7 bases and V 5 bases, and 8 bases lay outside the gene matches. From germline, CDR1 is KGHDR and CDR2 SFDVKD. This CDR3 contains 16 residues. CDR3 sequence (DNA): TGTGCCACCAGTGGAATCCGGGACAGGGGGCTGAATGAGCAGTTCTTC. Protein product: CATSGIRDRGLNEQFF.

This clonotype turned up a few times. The CDR3 coding sequence is TGTGCCAGCAGCAAAACAGGGGACTATGGCTACACCTTC. Protein product: CASSKTGDYGYTF. This chain uses TRBV7-9 with TRBJ1-2, with 7 bases lining up with TRBD1. The length of the CDR3 is 13 residues. The germline V gene has CDR1 SEHNR and CDR2 FQNEAQ (reference sequence). The trim removed 5 bases at V and 3 bases at J, leaving 3 bases unmatched. Full variable domain (missing parts from reference TRBV7-9 and TRBJ1-2): DTGVSQNPRHKITKRGQNVTFRCDPISEHNRLYWYRQTLGQGPEFLTYFQNEAQLEKSRLLSDRFSAERPKGSFSTLEIQRTEQGDSAMYLCASSKTGDYGYTFGSGTRLTVV.

V gene TRBV7-2 combines with J gene TRBJ1-1; 8 nucleotides agree with TRBD1. The CDR3 covers 16 residues. Trimming took 2 bases from V and 1 from J; bases not matched to a gene: 6. Per germline, CDR1 SGHTA and CDR2 FQGNSA. The CDR3 protein is CASSLTGTGGNTEAFF. In DNA form, the CDR3 reads TGTGCCAGCAGCTTAACCGGGACAGGCGGGAACACTGAAGCTTTCTTT.

This clonotype was detected ten times or more. The gene calls are TRBV7-8 and TRBJ2-3; no definite D call. Germline CDR1 SGHVS, CDR2 FQNEAQ. The CDR3 length is 16 residues. V was clipped by 3 bases and J by 1 base, with 14 bases between them. As DNA, the CDR3 is TGTGCCAGCAGCTTCGGACCGACTGGGGGCACAGATACGCAGTATTTT. This sequence encodes CASSFGPTGGTDTQYF.

Details on this clonotype: A read error may produce the germline difference seen at one junction end. The chain is built from TRBV7-7 and TRBJ2-1, with D possibly matching TRBD2 (5 bases). This CDR3 is 12 amino acids long. Germline values: CDR1 SSHAT, CDR2 FNYEAQ (reference sequence). Written as DNA, the CDR3 is TGTGCTAGCAGCCAAAACGGCGGGGAGCAGTTCTTC. Translation gives CASSQNGGEQFF.

Turning to this clonotype: This may be a read error, as it is one base from a much larger clone. The chain recombines TRBV4-2 with TRBJ2-7, with TRBD2 identical over 8 bases. The CDR3 spans 15 residues. V trimming: 0 bases; J trimming: 7 bases; junction bases outside the gene matches: 8. CDR1 is LGHNA and CDR2 is YNFKEQ in the germline V gene. CDR3 amino acids: CASSQEGGIAGEQYF. As DNA, the CDR3 is TGTGCCAGCAGCCAAGAAGGAGGAATAGCGGGAGAGCAGTACTTC.

J is TRBJ1-3 and V is TRBV18, with D unclear. CDR1 is KGHSH, CDR2 LQKENI, per germline. The CDR3 length is 16 residues. V shed 3 bases and J shed 0 bases, with 12 bases lying between them. In DNA form, the CDR3 reads TGTGCCAGCTCACCCCAGACGGGTACCTCTGGAAACACCATATATTTT. Protein sequence: CASSPQTGTSGNTIYF.

The chain employs TRBV2 and TRBJ2-5, with D unresolved. Germline CDR1 is SNHLY and CDR2 is FYNNEI. With 1 base removed from V and 11 bases from J, the gap between germline ends came to 23 bases. The CDR3 is 16 amino acids. CDR3 nucleotide sequence: TGTGCCAGCAGTGAAGGATGGGCAACCCAAAATGTTGGACAGTACTTC. Translating it yields CASSEGWATQNVGQYF.